This T cell receptor beta chain came from a study of blood T cells in healthy people across ages. Study-level background: Using template switching, researchers captured about one barcoded beta molecule for each two T cells. Study-wide results and limits: Naive CD4+ cell counts and diversity both ran higher in long-lived than in aged donors. Researchers judged that diversity estimates from one million T cells fell short of true values.

The V gene's germline CDR1 is KGHSH and CDR2 LQKENI. The CDR3 contains 15 residues. After removal of 1 base from V and 4 bases from J, the junction contained 6 bases not matched to a gene. A second PCR, run for about 7 to 11 cycles, used a sample-barcoded 5' primer plus a J-beta primer mix. From each sample, at least 3 million paired-end reads containing CDR3 were obtained. TCRdb re-called the 5' RACE reads through MiXCR, storing one row per CDR3 protein. The sample lists over 700,000 distinct CDR3 sequences, 53% occurring once. In regard to this clonotype: Its antigen is not identified.

The sequencing input was blood. The genes are TRBV18 and TRBJ1-2; TRBD1 matches at 7 bases. The clonotype comes from an elderly man in good health. The CDR3 loop is CASSPQTGYGYGYTF. DNA of the CDR3: TGTGCCAGCTCACCACAGACAGGGTATGGCTATGGCTACACCTTC.